The 24 T cell receptor beta chains reported below all come from one sample, sequenced in a study of OX40 agonist ivuxolimab in advanced cancers. Sequencing used immunoSEQ multiplex PCR; TCRdb keeps in-frame clones, though not all of them. This table holds some 77,000 clones, 90% found once. This material consisted of CD4+ or CD8+ T cells sorted from blood, taken in a trial of the OX40 agonist ivuxolimab. Receptors originate from an adult with an advanced solid tumor such as melanoma, head and neck, liver or kidney cancer.

The chain has TRBV4-3 and TRBJ2-3; TRBD2 matches at 15 bases. CDR3 length: 16 amino acids. CDR1 is LGHNA, CDR2 YSLEER, per germline. J was trimmed by 3 bases and V by 4 bases; bases with no gene match: 2. This CDR3 is CASSLGLAGGTDTQYF. As DNA, the CDR3 is TGCGCCAGCAGCCTTGGACTAGCGGGGGGGACAGATACGCAGTATTTT.

The rearrangement links TRBV21-1 to TRBJ2-3; the DNA was not compared with TRBD2, the D call given in the table. TRBV21-1 is deemed a pseudogene. The CDR3 covers 20 residues. DNA of the CDR3: TGTGCCAGCAGCAAAGGGCTTTTGGTAGCGGGGGGGCCAGGCACAGATACGCAGTATTTT. Translated: CASSKGLLVAGGPGTDTQYF.

The CDR3 sequence is CASSSQGSTEAFF. CDR3 coding DNA: TGTGCCAGTAGTTCTCAGGGGTCCACTGAAGCTTTCTTT. The chain links TRBV19 to TRBJ1-1; weak D call: TRBD1 (6 bases). The CDR3 spans 13 residues. Germline V CDR1 and CDR2: LNHDA, SQIVND (reference sequence). V lost 5 bases and J 4 bases, leaving 11 bases between the germline ends.

The table lists this clone with a count of one. The CDR3 DNA follows: TGTGCCTGGGGACCGCGAGCGGGGGGTGAGCAGTTCTTC. Translated, it gives CAWGPRAGGEQFF. The chain is built from TRBV30 and TRBJ2-1; TRBD2 agrees at 9 bases. In germline, CDR1 is GTSNPN, CDR2 SVGIG (reference sequence). J gave up 9 bases and V 5 bases, and 8 bases lay outside the gene matches. The CDR3 is made up of 13 amino acids.

The chain joins TRBV19 to TRBJ1-2; perhaps TRBD1 as D (5 bases). V lost 3 bases and J 7 bases, leaving 12 bases between the germline ends. The CDR3 extends over 13 amino acids. Looked up from germline, CDR1 is LNHDA and CDR2 is SQIVND (reference sequence). The CDR3 reads CASSIEGRSGYTF. In DNA form, the CDR3 reads TGTGCCAGTAGTATCGAGGGGAGAAGTGGCTACACCTTC.

The chain recombines TRBV28 with TRBJ1-2, with 10 bases fitting TRBD1. The junction had 8 bases not matched to a gene; V was cut back by 5 bases and J by 8 bases. The CDR3 totals 14 residues. In germline, CDR1 is MDHEN, CDR2 SYDVKM. In DNA form, the CDR3 reads TGTGCCAGCAGTGGGGGGACAGGGGCGCGAGGCTACACCTTC. Translating it yields CASSGGTGARGYTF.

V gene TRBV6-5 combines with J gene TRBJ2-7; 7 nucleotides line up with TRBD1. The CDR3 is 15 amino acids. With V trimmed by 6 bases and J by 2 bases, 10 bases remained unmatched. Germline V gene sequence: CDR1 MNHEY, CDR2 SVGAGI. Written as DNA, the CDR3 is TGTGCCAGCAGGTACAGACAGGGAGCAACCTACGAGCAGTACTTC. This codes for CASRYRQGATYEQYF.

This chain joins TRBV6-4 and TRBJ1-4, with D perhaps matching TRBD1 (6 bases). The V end was cut by 4 bases, the J end by 3 bases, with 12 bases between. From germline, CDR1 is MRHNA and CDR2 SNTAGT. The CDR3 length is 15 residues. CDR3 in amino acids: CASSAGVSPNEKLFF. The CDR3 nucleotides read TGTGCCAGCAGTGCAGGGGTCAGCCCTAATGAAAAACTGTTTTTT.

The rearrangement uses TRBV12-5 and TRBJ2-3; D is ambiguous. Germline V gives CDR1 LGHNT, CDR2 FRNRAP. V was shortened by 5 bases and J by 4 bases, with 7 bases between the two germline ends. CDR3 length equals 12 residues. The CDR3 nucleotides read TGTGCTAGTGGTATAGCTGCAGATACGCAGTATTTT. Residues: CASGIAADTQYF.

The J gene is TRBJ1-1, the V gene TRBV4-1; TRBD1 might be the D (5 bases). This CDR3 is built from 16 residues. CDR1 is MGHRA, CDR2 YSYEKL, per germline. Trimming removed 5 bases at V and 4 bases at J, with 20 bases between. The CDR3 loop reads CASSEQVVSGGTEAFF. The CDR3 bases are TGCGCCAGCAGCGAACAGGTTGTTAGCGGTGGCACTGAAGCTTTCTTT.

This sequence joins TRBV19 and TRBJ1-2, with TRBD1 matching over 9 bases. Trimming removed 1 base from V and 4 bases from J; junction bases left unmatched: 4. Germline-derived CDR1 and CDR2 are LNHDA and SQIVND (reference sequence). There are 15 residues in the CDR3. CDR3 bases: TGTGCCAGTAGTATAGGCGGGACAGGGCCCTATGGCTACACCTTC. It specifies CASSIGGTGPYGYTF.

This clone came up once. The chain has TRBV11-3 and TRBJ1-1; D is unresolved. Germline values: CDR1 SGHNT, CDR2 YENEEA. Deletions cut 1 base from V and 4 bases from J, with 10 bases between. CDR3 length: 14 residues. CDR3 coding DNA: TGTGCCAGCAGCTTAGGAGGGCGTGGCACTGAAGCTTTCTTT. Amino acid sequence: CASSLGGRGTEAFF.

CDR3 DNA sequence: TGTGCTAGTGGTTTGACCGTCGGGAGTCCCTACGAGCAGTACTTC. Protein sequence: CASGLTVGSPYEQYF. This chain uses TRBV12-5 with TRBJ2-7, with D possibly matching TRBD2 (6 bases). In germline, CDR1 is LGHNT, CDR2 FRNRAP. V lost 2 bases, J lost 2 bases, and 13 bases lay in between. The CDR3 sequence is 15 residues long.

V is TRBV18 and J is TRBJ1-1; no definite D call. The V and J ends lost 3 bases and 1 base respectively, with 6 bases between them. This CDR3 is 13 amino acids long. Germline CDR1 reads KGHSH; CDR2 reads LQKENI. The CDR3 coding sequence is TGTGCCAGCTCACCTACGCAGAACACTGAAGCTTTCTTT. Amino acids: CASSPTQNTEAFF.

This rearrangement joins TRBV6-1 to TRBJ1-5; maybe TRBD1 (5 bases). Trimming removed 4 bases at V and 6 bases at J, with 10 bases between. Per germline, CDR1 MNHNS and CDR2 SASEGT. The CDR3 totals 13 residues. This CDR3 is CASSVGAAQPQHF. In DNA, the CDR3 is TGTGCCAGCAGTGTCGGGGCAGCTCAGCCCCAGCATTTT.

The CDR3 spells CASKEGDSYEQYF. Here the CDR3 DNA reads TGTGCCAGTAAAGAGGGGGACTCCTACGAGCAGTACTTC. The chain employs TRBV30 and TRBJ2-7; D might be TRBD1 (6 bases). Germline-derived CDR1 and CDR2 are GTSNPN and SVGIG (reference sequence). V was trimmed by 8 bases and J by 0 bases, leaving 14 bases between them. The CDR3 totals 13 residues.

V and J are TRBV7-8 and TRBJ1-1; D is unresolved. The CDR3 runs 13 residues. Germline lookup yields CDR1 SGHVS and CDR2 FQNEAQ. The germline V and J ends were trimmed by 5 bases and 1 base, with 8 bases remaining between them. The CDR3 region is CASSKGKNTEAFF. The CDR3 coding sequence is TGTGCCAGCAGCAAAGGGAAGAACACTGAAGCTTTCTTT. Full variable domain (missing parts from reference TRBV7-8 and TRBJ1-1): GAGVSQSPRYKVAKRGQDVALRCDPISGHVSLFWYQQALGQGPEFLTYFQNEAQLDKSGLPSDRFFAERPEGSVSTLKIQRTQQEDSAVYLCASSKGKNTEAFFGQGTRLTVV.

The chain employs TRBV28 and TRBJ2-1; D call uncertain. CDR1 is MDHEN and CDR2 is SYDVKM in the germline V gene. V lost 3 bases to trimming and J lost 11 bases, with 8 bases between them. CDR3 length equals 11 residues. The CDR3 here is CASSLENKQFF. In DNA form, the CDR3 reads TGTGCCAGCAGTTTGGAGAACAAGCAGTTCTTC.

This clone came up a few times. The chain links TRBV9 to TRBJ2-2; 9 bases match TRBD1. The CDR3 runs to 15 residues. V was clipped by 5 bases and J by 7 bases; unmatched bases: 9. CDR1 is SGDLS, CDR2 YYNGEE, per germline. CDR3: CASSPYTGGLGELFF. Here the CDR3 DNA reads TGTGCCAGCAGTCCCTACACAGGGGGCCTCGGGGAGCTGTTTTTT.

The V gene is TRBV7-2, the J gene TRBJ1-1, with D possibly being TRBD1 (5 bases). The CDR3 runs to 13 residues. Germline-derived CDR1 and CDR2 are SGHTA and FQGNSA. Trimming removed 5 bases from V and 10 bases from J, with 17 bases in between. In DNA form, the CDR3 reads TGTGCCAGCAGCCCTGGACAAGGTTCGGGAGCTTTCTTT. Amino acids: CASSPGQGSGAFF.

This rearrangement joins TRBV11-3 to TRBJ1-1; no reliable D call. Germline CDR1 reads SGHNT; CDR2 reads YENEEA. The CDR3 runs to 16 residues. Trimming removed 1 base at V and 1 base at J, with 13 bases between. CDR3 residues: CASSLGEPRGNTEAFF. Written as DNA, the CDR3 is TGTGCCAGCAGCTTAGGGGAACCCCGGGGGAACACTGAAGCTTTCTTT. The full variable domain, rest sourced from reference TRBV11-3 and TRBJ1-1, is EAGVVQSPRYKIIEKKQPVAFWCNPISGHNTLYWYLQNLGQGPELLIRYENEEAVDDSQLPKDRFSAERLKGVDSTLKIQPAELGDSAVYLCASSLGEPRGNTEAFFGQGTRLTVV.

CDR3 coding DNA: TGTGCCAGCAGTTTGGAAAGGGATCACGAGCAGTACTTC. It encodes CASSLERDHEQYF. The V gene is TRBV28, the J gene TRBJ2-7, with D unclear. The CDR3 sequence is 13 residues long. Germline CDR1 MDHEN, CDR2 SYDVKM. The V gene lost 3 bases and the J gene lost 5 bases, with 11 bases spanning the gap.

The V gene is TRBV25-1, the J gene TRBJ2-3; D may be TRBD1 (5 bases). With 3 bases removed from V and 4 bases from J, the gap between germline ends came to 14 bases. Looked up from germline, CDR1 is MGHDK and CDR2 is SYGVNS. This CDR3 spans 15 amino acids. DNA of the CDR3: TGTGCCAGCAGTGACCCAGGGCCTTTCGCAGATACGCAGTATTTT. The encoded protein is CASSDPGPFADTQYF.

This clone appeared a few times. V gene TRBV29-1 combines with J gene TRBJ2-5, with D perhaps matching TRBD1 or TRBD2 (5 bases each). Trimming cost V 4 bases and J 5 bases, with 17 bases left between them. Per the germline V gene, CDR1 is SQVTM and CDR2 is ANQGSEA. There are 14 residues in the CDR3. The DNA of the CDR3 is TGCAGCGTTGTAGGGCAGGGAGTAGGGGAGACCCAGTACTTC. Translated: CSVVGQGVGETQYF.